This T cell receptor (beta chain) was captured in a study of blood T cell repertoires in COVID-19. In the study overall: There were acute and convalescent COVID-19 samples, and they came from the United States, Italy and Spain. T cells, B-cell-depleted T cells, or PBMCs provided the cDNA or gDNA that served as material.

In the authors' methods: Nucleated cell counts were estimated from reference gene primer amplification. Some clones are missing from TCRdb's copy, which holds only in-frame ones; the method was immunoSEQ multiplex PCR. The V and J calls and clone size come from that table; D and trimming were worked out from the DNA. The data hold just over 350,000 clones, with less than 90% observed a single time. Recovered status in Cohort 3 required two negative PCRs, clearance, or symptom resolution. The CDR3 is 17 amino acids. Trimming removed 0 bases at V and 0 bases at J, with 12 bases between. Per germline, CDR1 PRHDT and CDR2 FYEKMQ (reference sequence).

This sequence joins TRBV13 and TRBJ2-1; D call uncertain. The specimen sequenced was PBMCs or T cells enriched from blood (not recorded which). The sequence was obtained from a woman younger than 45 who had recovered from COVID-19. CDR3 sequence: CASSLGSSQRSYNEQFF. In nucleotides, the CDR3 is TGTGCCAGCAGCTTAGGGAGCTCCCAACGCTCCTACAATGAGCAGTTCTTC.